The TCR beta chain described here comes from a study of blood T cell repertoires in COVID-19. The CDR3 spans 14 residues. V was pared by 7 bases and J by 4 bases, with 17 bases between. Germline loops: CDR1 SGHTA, CDR2 FQGNSA. Assay: immunoSEQ multiplex PCR; the TCRdb copy retains only in-frame clones and omits some. The sample shows under 300,000 clones, approximately 85% of them seen only once. The sample taken for sequencing was peripheral blood. This chain uses TRBV7-2 with TRBJ2-7; possibly TRBD2 for D (6 bases). The sequence derives from a woman in her sixties or seventies with active or convalescent COVID-19. CDR3 nucleotides: TGTGCCAGCAACCCACAGGAGGGCCCTTACGAGCAGTACTTC. It is translated as CASNPQEGPYEQYF.